This passage covers 32 T cell receptor beta chains from one sample sequenced in a study of identical twins. MiXCR, run by TCRdb on the 5' RACE reads, gives a single entry per CDR3 protein. The profile shows about 890,000 distinct CDR3 sequences, 9% to 15% of them singletons. The same specimen was also included in a second study, on yellow fever vaccine responses in identical twins.

Sequencing was performed on PBMCs. Receptors were obtained from a woman between 18 and 30 years old in good health.

This clonotype has more than one count but fewer than ten. V and J are TRBV5-1 and TRBJ2-3; 11 bases line up with TRBD2. CDR1 and CDR2 from the germline V gene are SGHRS and YFSETQ. This CDR3 contains 19 residues. The ends lost 3 bases at V and 5 bases at J; junction bases unmatched: 17. The CDR3 nucleotides read TGCGCCAGCAGCTACCCGGCTAGCGGGGGGCCGGGGACTCAAGATACGCAGTATTTT. This encodes CASSYPASGGPGTQDTQYF.

The chain has TRBV7-8 and TRBJ2-3; D remains ambiguous. CDR1 and CDR2 from the germline V gene are SGHVS and FQNEAQ. CDR3 length: 15 residues. V lost 1 base to trimming and J lost 2 bases, with 10 bases between them. CDR3 protein: CASSLVERPTDTQYF. CDR3 nucleotide sequence: TGTGCCAGCAGCTTAGTGGAGCGACCCACAGATACGCAGTATTTT.

The chain is built from TRBV5-6 and TRBJ2-7, with 7 bases fitting TRBD2. J was trimmed by 7 bases and V by 6 bases; bases with no gene match: 10. This CDR3 comprises 13 residues. In germline, CDR1 is SGHDT, CDR2 YYEEEE. Written as DNA, the CDR3 is TGTGCCAGCAACGGAGGGAGGGCCCAGGAGCAGTACTTC. This sequence encodes CASNGGRAQEQYF.

This clonotype was picked up many times. The V call is TRBV5-1, the J call TRBJ2-7; a weak D match, TRBD1 (5 bases). The V end was cut by 4 bases, the J end by 3 bases, with 14 bases between. Germline V gives CDR1 SGHRS, CDR2 YFSETQ. CDR3 length equals 14 residues. This chain's CDR3 is CASSPDGQGYEQYF. The CDR3 DNA reads TGCGCCAGCAGCCCAGATGGACAAGGCTACGAGCAGTACTTC.

This clonotype was counted ten times or more. The chain carries TRBV12-3 or TRBV12-4 and TRBJ1-5; D may be TRBD1 (5 bases). The V gene lost 3 bases and the J gene lost 3 bases, with 9 bases spanning the gap. This CDR3 contains 14 residues. The CDR3 sequence is CASSFGQINQPQHF. CDR3 bases: TGTGCCAGCAGTTTCGGACAAATCAATCAGCCCCAGCATTTT.

The chain recombines TRBV11-2 with TRBJ2-7, with D perhaps TRBD1 (5 bases). Germline V gene sequence: CDR1 SGHAT, CDR2 FQNNGV. The CDR3 has 15 amino acids. V was trimmed by 4 bases and J by 3 bases, leaving 16 bases between them. The CDR3 here is CASSSIQGTLYEQYF. CDR3 DNA: TGTGCCAGCAGCTCAATTCAGGGCACCCTCTACGAGCAGTACTTC.

The chain carries TRBV12-3 or TRBV12-4 and TRBJ2-7, with no clear D. The CDR3 is made up of 14 amino acids. Between the trimmed V and J ends, which lost 3 bases and 1 base, there was a span of 10 bases. The DNA of the CDR3 is TGTGCCAGCAGTTTGGCGGTGATGTCCTACGAGCAGTACTTC. Residues: CASSLAVMSYEQYF.

In this sample, this clonotype turned up a few times. The chain carries TRBV7-2 and TRBJ2-3; the D gene is possibly TRBD1 (6 bases). The CDR3 sequence is 16 residues long. The germline CDR1 and CDR2 sequences are SGHTA and FQGNSA. V was trimmed by 5 bases and J by 0 bases, leaving 15 bases between them. CDR3 sequence: CASSPAGTLSTDTQYF. The DNA of the CDR3 is TGTGCCAGCAGCCCTGCCGGGACACTCAGCACAGATACGCAGTATTTT.

This clonotype has a handful of counts. This chain links TRBV15 with TRBJ2-2, with 8 bases that match TRBD2. V dropped 7 bases and J dropped 1; count of bases not matched to a gene: 8. The germline V gene has CDR1 LNHNV and CDR2 YYDKDF (reference sequence). The CDR3 totals 16 residues. The CDR3 region has the DNA TGTGCCACCACCCCCACCGGGAGGGAGAACACCGGGGAGCTGTTTTTT. Translated: CATTPTGRENTGELFF. The full variable domain, completed using reference TRBV15 and TRBJ2-2, is DAMVIQNPRYQVTQFGKPVTLSCSQTLNHNVMYWYQQKSSQAPKLLFHYYDKDFNNEADTPDNFQSRRPNTSFCFLDIRSPGLGDTAMYLCATTPTGRENTGELFFGEGSRLTVL.

This clonotype turned up a few times. V and J are TRBV6-5 and TRBJ1-2; 7 bases map to TRBD1. CDR1 is MNHEY and CDR2 is SVGAGI in the germline V gene. Trimming cost V 4 bases and J 8 bases; bases outside gene matches: 10. The CDR3 sequence is 14 residues long. The CDR3 is CASSSSAGGLGYTF. CDR3 in DNA: TGTGCCAGCAGTTCCTCAGCAGGGGGGCTCGGCTACACCTTC.

V usage is TRBV6-1 and J usage is TRBJ1-5; D call uncertain. The germline V gene encodes CDR1 MNHNS and CDR2 SASEGT. The CDR3 is 15 residues long. Trimming stripped 5 bases from V and 0 bases from J, with 11 bases between. DNA for the CDR3: TGTGCCAGCAGTCTAATACGGGATAGCAATCAGCCCCAGCATTTT. Its translation: CASSLIRDSNQPQHF.

This clonotype was seen a few times. This sequence joins TRBV20-1 and TRBJ1-2; no firm D call. V dropped 6 bases and J dropped 8 bases, with 4 bases sitting between them. The CDR3 contains 8 residues. The germline CDR1 and CDR2 sequences are DFQATT and SNEGSKA (reference sequence). The CDR3 sequence: CSAVGYTF. CDR3 nucleotides: TGCAGTGCGGTCGGCTACACCTTC.

This clonotype turned up a few times. The chain combines TRBV11-2 with TRBJ2-6; TRBD2 matches 11 bases. CDR1 SGHAT and CDR2 FQNNGV come from the germline V gene. The ends lost 7 bases at V and 2 bases at J; junction bases unmatched: 16. The CDR3 loop spans 20 amino acids. The CDR3 sequence is CASIILQLAGVGAGANVLTF. The DNA of the CDR3 is TGTGCCAGCATCATCCTCCAACTAGCGGGAGTCGGTGCTGGGGCCAACGTCCTGACTTTC.

V is TRBV12-3 or TRBV12-4 and J is TRBJ2-1; TRBD2 aligns across 7 bases. Unmatched junction bases numbered 9, after V lost 5 bases and J lost 8 bases. The CDR3 runs 14 residues. CDR3 nucleotides: TGTGCCAGCAGTGTGGGACCTCGGGGGGATGAGCAGTTCTTC. It specifies CASSVGPRGDEQFF.

This clonotype was seen only a few times. The J gene is TRBJ2-3, the V gene TRBV5-1, with D possibly being TRBD2 (5 bases). V was cut by 4 bases and J by 5 bases, with 20 bases left in between. Germline V gives CDR1 SGHRS, CDR2 YFSETQ. This CDR3 is built from 16 residues. As DNA, the CDR3 is TGCGCCAGCAGCGGCCCCCAGAGGGAAAGAGGAGATACGCAGTATTTT. Amino acid sequence: CASSGPQRERGDTQYF.

With respect to this clonotype: At one end, the junction sequence differs from germline, possibly due to a read error. The rearrangement joins TRBV3-1 to TRBJ2-5, with D possibly being TRBD1 (6 bases). The CDR3 extends over 11 amino acids. Per germline, CDR1 LGHDT and CDR2 YNNKEL (reference sequence). CDR3 nucleotides: TGTGCCAGCAGCCTTCGGACAGTATTGAGCTTC. Residues: CASSLRTVLSF.

This clonotype has just a few counts. The chain couples TRBV5-5 to TRBJ2-1, with TRBD2 matching 9 bases. The V gene end was trimmed by 6 bases and the J gene end by 5 bases; junction bases not matched to a gene: 9. The germline V gene encodes CDR1 SGHKS and CDR2 YYEKEE (reference sequence). This CDR3 comprises 15 residues. The CDR3 DNA reads TGTGCCAGCACCTCGGGGACTAGCAGAAACAATGAGCAGTTCTTC. Amino acids: CASTSGTSRNNEQFF. Filled out from reference TRBV5-5 and TRBJ2-1, the complete variable domain reads DAGVTQSPTHLIKTRGQQVTLRCSPISGHKSVSWYQQVLGQGPQFIFQYYEKEERGRGNFPDRFSARQFPNYSSELNVNALLLGDSALYLCASTSGTSRNNEQFFGPGTRLTVL.

The gene calls are TRBV11-2 and TRBJ2-1; 13 bases are a match to TRBD2. The germline V gene encodes CDR1 SGHAT and CDR2 FQNNGV. This CDR3 has 18 residues. Germline trimming cut 11 bases from V and 9 bases from J; bases unmatched to any gene: 22. For the CDR3, the DNA is TGTGCCCCCCCTCGCGGACTAGCGGGGGAGGTGTGTCAGGGTGAGCAGTTCTTC. Its protein is CAPPRGLAGEVCQGEQFF.

The chain combines TRBV28 with TRBJ2-5; possible D gene TRBD2, 6 bases. Germline assignment: CDR1 MDHEN and CDR2 SYDVKM. V lost 6 bases and J 2 bases, leaving 16 bases between the germline ends. There are 15 residues in the CDR3. DNA of the CDR3: TGTGCCAGCAGGGGTAGCGGTGGATTTCAAGAGACCCAGTACTTC. Protein sequence: CASRGSGGFQETQYF.

This clonotype was counted many times. One end of the junction varies from germline; a read error may be responsible. The chain has TRBV5-1 and TRBJ1-2; D might be TRBD1 (6 bases). CDR1 is SGHRS, CDR2 YFSETQ, per germline. The CDR3 extends over 13 amino acids. This CDR3 is CASSLEGEYGYTF. In nucleotides, the CDR3 is TGTGCCAGCAGCTTGGAGGGGGAATATGGCTACACCTTC.

V and J are TRBV12-5 and TRBJ2-3; 10 bases are a match to TRBD1. Germline loops: CDR1 LGHNT, CDR2 FRNRAP. This CDR3 is 15 amino acids long. The ends lost 4 bases at V and 5 bases at J; junction bases unmatched: 6. The CDR3: CASGSTGGNEDTQYF. The DNA of the CDR3 is TGTGCTAGTGGTTCGACAGGGGGCAATGAAGATACGCAGTATTTT.

This clonotype has more than one count but fewer than ten. This chain joins TRBV20-1 and TRBJ2-6; D remains ambiguous. V was trimmed by 0 bases and J by 1 base, leaving 10 bases between them. CDR1 and CDR2 from the germline V gene are DFQATT and SNEGSKA (reference sequence). The CDR3 extends over 16 amino acids. The CDR3 protein is CSARDPGFSGANVLTF. CDR3 nucleotides: TGCAGTGCTAGAGATCCAGGATTTTCTGGGGCCAACGTCCTGACTTTC.

This clonotype was observed a few times. This chain uses TRBV6-1 with TRBJ1-2; 9 bases fit TRBD1. V lost 2 bases, J lost 6 bases, and 7 bases stayed unmatched. This CDR3 is 15 amino acids long. The germline gives CDR1 MNHNS, CDR2 SASEGT. CDR3 sequence reads: CASSERDREANGYTF. The CDR3 bases are TGTGCCAGCAGTGAACGGGACAGGGAAGCTAATGGCTACACCTTC.

CDR3 region: CASSVPLGATDTQYF. CDR3 sequence (DNA): TGTGCCAGTAGTGTCCCATTGGGGGCCACAGATACGCAGTATTTT. V and J are TRBV19 and TRBJ2-3, with D perhaps matching TRBD1 (6 bases). V gave up 5 bases and J gave up 2 bases, with 14 bases separating them. Germline CDR1 and CDR2: LNHDA and SQIVND (reference sequence). This CDR3 contains 15 residues.

This clonotype was picked up a small number of times. The genes are TRBV29-1 and TRBJ2-3; D unresolved. V lost 3 bases to trimming and J lost 2 bases, with 6 bases between them. This CDR3 is 12 amino acids long. The germline V gene encodes CDR1 SQVTM and CDR2 ANQGSEA. The CDR3 sequence: CSVDVNTDTQYF. The CDR3 DNA reads as TGCAGCGTTGATGTCAACACAGATACGCAGTATTTT.

The chain carries TRBV7-9 and TRBJ2-3; D is perhaps TRBD1 (6 bases). Trimming cost V 3 bases and J 1 base, with 11 bases left between them. Germline CDR1 and CDR2: SEHNR and FQNEAQ (reference sequence). The CDR3 covers 15 residues. The DNA for the CDR3 is TGTGCCAGCAGCTTTAACAGGGTCCGCACAGATACGCAGTATTTT. This encodes CASSFNRVRTDTQYF.

The chain combines TRBV29-1 with TRBJ1-1; TRBD1 might be the D (6 bases). The length of the CDR3 is 12 residues. The ends were cut back, 4 bases at V and 5 bases at J, with 11 bases in the middle. CDR1 SQVTM and CDR2 ANQGSEA come from the germline V gene. The CDR3 DNA sequence: TGCAGCGTTGTAAGGGGGAGGACTGAAGCTTTCTTT. Translated, it gives CSVVRGRTEAFF.

This clonotype was recorded a few times. This rearrangement joins TRBV12-3 or TRBV12-4 to TRBJ1-5; D is ambiguous. This CDR3 comprises 16 residues. Trimming cost V 3 bases and J 0 bases, with 12 bases left between them. CDR3 sequence (DNA): TGTGCCAGCAGTTTCGGCAGGCCCGATAGCAATCAGCCCCAGCATTTT. Amino acids: CASSFGRPDSNQPQHF.

V and J are TRBV12-3 or TRBV12-4 and TRBJ1-3; D gene ambiguous. The CDR3 contains 14 residues. Deletions cut 8 bases from V and 0 bases from J, with 11 bases between. In DNA, the CDR3 is TGTGCCAGCGGACCACGGAACTCTGGAAACACCATATATTTT. It encodes CASGPRNSGNTIYF.

This rearrangement joins TRBV28 to TRBJ2-7; perhaps TRBD2 as D (6 bases). CDR3 size: 14 residues. Looked up from germline, CDR1 is MDHEN and CDR2 is SYDVKM. The V and J ends lost 2 bases and 5 bases respectively, with 13 bases between them. DNA of the CDR3: TGTGCCAGCAGTTTAGGAGGGGTGACGGACGAGCAGTACTTC. This translates into CASSLGGVTDEQYF. Looking up the rest from reference TRBV28 and TRBJ2-7 gives the full variable domain: DVKVTQSSRYLVKRTGEKVFLECVQDMDHENMFWYRQDPGLGLRLIYFSYDVKMKEKGDIPEGYSVSREKKERFSLILESASTNQTSMYLCASSLGGVTDEQYFGPGTRLTVT.

This clonotype was counted only a few times. This chain joins TRBV6-1 and TRBJ2-7; 7 bases fit TRBD2. CDR3 length: 13 residues. The germline CDR1 and CDR2 sequences are MNHNS and SASEGT. After removal of 6 bases from V and 7 bases from J, the junction contained 9 bases not matched to a gene. CDR3 region: CASSKLATKEQYF. CDR3 bases: TGTGCCAGCAGCAAACTAGCGACCAAGGAGCAGTACTTC.

This clonotype occurred a few times. This chain joins TRBV3-1 and TRBJ2-1; a possible D gene is TRBD1 (6 bases). Germline V gene data show CDR1 as LGHDT and CDR2 as YNNKEL (reference sequence). V gave up 3 bases and J gave up 7 bases, with 10 bases separating them. This CDR3 is 13 amino acids long. The CDR3 region is CASSHRQVNEQFF. In DNA form, the CDR3 reads TGTGCCAGCAGCCATCGACAGGTAAATGAGCAGTTCTTC.